Listed below are T cell receptor beta chains from one sample, sequenced in a study of blood T cell repertoires in COVID-19. Profiling relied on immunoSEQ multiplex PCR, and the TCRdb table lists in-frame clones only, not all of them. The sample contains some 130,000 clones, approximately 84% of which appear only once. Sequencing was performed on PBMCs or T cells enriched from blood (not recorded which). Receptors originate from a man aged 40-49 years with acute COVID-19. Both conserved end residues are part of each CDR3. The D gene is left open where the match is weak. For some rows the clone size is stated as once, few or many, or as a class when expanded; others skip it.

d_gene	j_gene	abundance	v_gene	len	CDR3aa	CDR3nt
.	TRBJ1-5	.	TRBV30	13	CAWSLVQNQPQHF	TGTGCCTGGAGTTTAGTCCAAAATCAGCCCCAGCATTTT
.	TRBJ1-2	.	TRBV7-9	15	CASSLIARGKWGYTF	TGTGCCAGCAGCTTAATAGCCAGGGGAAAATGGGGCTACACCTTC
TRBD2	TRBJ2-6	.	TRBV4-3	17	CASSQEPSGAGANVLTF	TGCGCCAGCAGCCAAGAGCCTAGCGGCGCTGGGGCCAACGTCCTGACTTTC
.	TRBJ1-1	.	TRBV3-1/TRBV3-2	13	CASSLVNRGEAFF	TGTGCCAGCAGCCTAGTTAATAGGGGTGAAGCTTTCTTT
.	TRBJ2-7	.	TRBV2	15	CASRLSGQPDYEQYF	TGTGCCAGCAGGCTATCAGGTCAACCCGACTACGAGCAGTACTTC
TRBD1	TRBJ1-1	once	TRBV2	14	CASRAGTVNTEAFF	TGTGCCAGCAGGGCCGGGACAGTGAACACTGAAGCTTTCTTT
.	TRBJ2-7	.	TRBV29-1	11	CSVDFEYEQYF	TGCAGCGTTGACTTTGAGTACGAGCAGTACTTC
TRBD1	TRBJ1-2	.	TRBV2	14	CASSVAGTGDGYTF	TGTGCCAGCAGTGTGGCCGGGACAGGGGATGGCTACACCTTC
.	TRBJ2-2	once	TRBV28	16	CASSQFGQGGAGELFF	TGTGCCAGCAGTCAATTCGGACAGGGAGGGGCCGGGGAGCTGTTTTTT
TRBD2	TRBJ2-7	.	TRBV6-2/TRBV6-3	15	CASSVRGLAGNEQYF	TGTGCCAGCAGCGTTAGGGGACTAGCGGGTAACGAGCAGTACTTC
.	TRBJ2-7	.	TRBV13	15	CASSLGKGRGVGQYF	TGTGCCAGCAGCTTAGGCAAGGGGCGGGGTGTAGGGCAGTACTTC
TRBD1	TRBJ1-6	.	TRBV27	14	CASSLRDRESPLHF	TGTGCCAGCAGTTTACGGGACAGAGAATCACCCCTCCACTTT
.	TRBJ1-5	few	TRBV28	12	CASSGLRGPQHF	TGTGCCAGCAGTGGCCTCCGGGGGCCCCAGCATTTT
TRBD1	TRBJ2-5	.	TRBV10-3	15	CAISVWGQGQETQYF	TGTGCCATCAGTGTTTGGGGACAGGGCCAAGAGACCCAGTACTTC
.	TRBJ2-1	.	TRBV14	16	CASSLSGRTLAREQFF	TGTGCCAGCAGCCTTTCAGGGCGTACCTTGGCCCGGGAGCAGTTCTTC
.	TRBJ2-1	.	TRBV15	14	CATSRAGSYNEQFF	TGTGCCACCAGCAGAGCCGGTAGTTACAATGAGCAGTTCTTC
.	TRBJ1-4	.	TRBV25-1	15	CASSERVATNEKLFF	TGTGCCAGCAGTGAACGAGTTGCAACTAATGAAAAACTGTTTTTT
TRBD1	TRBJ1-5	.	TRBV19	16	CASSIAGQGWNQPQHF	TGTGCCAGTAGTATCGCCGGACAGGGCTGGAATCAGCCCCAGCATTTT
.	TRBJ2-3	.	TRBV5-6	15	CASSLRGGLADTQYF	TGTGCCAGCAGCTTGAGAGGGGGTCTGGCAGATACGCAGTATTTT
.	TRBJ1-4	.	TRBV19	15	CASSILQGDNEKLFF	TGTGCCAGTAGTATCCTACAGGGCGACAATGAAAAACTGTTTTTT
.	TRBJ1-3	.	TRBV2	15	CASSYTGASGNTIYF	TGTGCCAGCAGCTACACAGGAGCCTCTGGAAACACCATATATTTT
.	TRBJ1-5	.	TRBV18	13	CASSPTEGQPQHF	TGTGCCAGCTCACCAACCGAGGGTCAGCCCCAGCATTTT
.	TRBJ2-7	few	TRBV7-2	18	CASSPKQGAEWRPYEQYF	TGTGCCAGCAGCCCTAAACAAGGCGCGGAGTGGAGGCCCTACGAGCAGTACTTC
.	TRBJ1-2	.	TRBV30	13	CASQEGGNYGYTF	TGTGCCTCCCAGGAGGGCGGGAACTATGGCTACACCTTC
.	TRBJ1-5	.	TRBV25-1	14	CASSTRETNQPQHF	TGTGCCAGCAGTACCCGAGAAACCAATCAGCCCCAGCATTTT
.	TRBJ1-2	.	TRBV15	15	CATSRALGGDYGYTF	TGTGCCACCAGCAGAGCGCTAGGAGGGGACTATGGCTACACCTTC
TRBD2	TRBJ2-5	.	TRBV7-2	14	CASSLFLAVETQYF	TGTGCCAGCAGCTTATTCCTAGCGGTGGAGACCCAGTACTTC
.	TRBJ2-7	.	TRBV11-3	15	CASSLGNGQTYEQYF	TGTGCCAGCAGCTTAGGGAATGGACAGACCTACGAGCAGTACTTC
TRBD1	TRBJ2-3	.	TRBV28	15	CASTPGQGEADTQYF	TGTGCCAGCACCCCGGGACAGGGGGAAGCAGATACGCAGTATTTT
TRBD2	TRBJ2-1	.	TRBV11-3	16	CASSWTSGELNGEQFF	TGTGCCAGCAGCTGGACTAGCGGGGAGCTTAACGGTGAGCAGTTCTTC
TRBD2	TRBJ2-3	.	TRBV7-9	17	CASSTRLAGGEADTQYF	TGTGCCAGCAGCACCCGACTAGCGGGAGGGGAGGCAGATACGCAGTATTTT
.	TRBJ2-5	.	TRBV3-1/TRBV3-2	14	CASSEGGAGETQYF	TGTGCCAGCAGCGAGGGGGGGGCCGGGGAGACCCAGTACTTC
.	TRBJ2-2	.	TRBV6-5	12	CAVGVNTGELFF	TGTGCCGTCGGAGTTAACACCGGGGAGCTGTTTTTT
.	TRBJ2-2	.	TRBV4-1	16	CASSREPGANTGELFF	TGCGCCAGCAGCCGAGAGCCGGGGGCGAACACCGGGGAGCTGTTTTTT
.	TRBJ2-7	.	TRBV28	14	CASSIDITSYEQYF	TGTGCCAGCAGTATCGACATAACTTCCTACGAGCAGTACTTC
.	TRBJ1-5	.	TRBV2	16	CASSELGALLHQPQHF	TGTGCCAGCAGTGAATTGGGGGCCCTACTGCATCAGCCCCAGCATTTT
.	TRBJ2-3	.	TRBV11-2	15	CASSLGGGLTDTQYF	TGTGCCAGCAGCTTAGGTGGGGGCCTCACAGATACGCAGTATTTT
TRBD2	TRBJ2-5	once	TRBV2	17	CASTKPIKREGPETQYF	TGTGCCAGCACCAAGCCCATCAAGCGGGAGGGCCCAGAGACCCAGTACTTC
TRBD1	TRBJ1-1	once	TRBV27	14	CASRGGQENTEAFF	TGTGCCAGCAGGGGGGGACAGGAGAACACTGAAGCTTTCTTT
TRBD1	TRBJ1-2	.	TRBV3-1/TRBV3-2	15	CASSAGTGDSYGYTF	TGTGCCAGCAGCGCCGGGACAGGGGACTCCTATGGCTACACCTTC
TRBD2	TRBJ2-6	.	TRBV6-5	16	CASSYSGGYGANVLTF	TGTGCCAGCAGTTACTCGGGGGGGTACGGGGCCAACGTCCTGACTTTC
TRBD1	TRBJ2-1	.	TRBV5-1	13	CASSGDRDNEQFF	TGCGCCAGCAGCGGGGACAGGGACAATGAGCAGTTCTTC
.	TRBJ1-4	.	TRBV5-3	15	CARSLLPATNEKLFF	TGTGCCAGAAGCTTGCTTCCAGCGACTAATGAAAAACTGTTTTTT
TRBD1	TRBJ1-4	few	TRBV5-5	14	CASKPGQGNEKLFF	TGTGCCAGCAAACCGGGACAGGGCAATGAAAAACTGTTTTTT